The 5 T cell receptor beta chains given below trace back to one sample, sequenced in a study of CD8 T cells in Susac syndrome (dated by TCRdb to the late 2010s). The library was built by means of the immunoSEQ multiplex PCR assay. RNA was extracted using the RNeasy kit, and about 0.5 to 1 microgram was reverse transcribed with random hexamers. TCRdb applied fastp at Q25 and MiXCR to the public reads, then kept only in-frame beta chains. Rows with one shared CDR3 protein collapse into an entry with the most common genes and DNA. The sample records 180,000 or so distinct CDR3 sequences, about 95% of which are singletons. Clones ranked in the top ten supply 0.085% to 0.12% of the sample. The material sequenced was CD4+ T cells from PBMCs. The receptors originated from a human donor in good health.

The CDR3 DNA is TGTGCCAGCAGGTTCGACTCGAGAACTGAAGCTTTCTTT. Encoded protein: CASRFDSRTEAFF. The chain is built from TRBV2 and TRBJ1-1, with no clear D. Per the germline V gene, CDR1 is SNHLY and CDR2 is FYNNEI. The V and J ends lost 6 bases and 5 bases respectively, with 13 bases between them. The CDR3 consists of 13 residues.

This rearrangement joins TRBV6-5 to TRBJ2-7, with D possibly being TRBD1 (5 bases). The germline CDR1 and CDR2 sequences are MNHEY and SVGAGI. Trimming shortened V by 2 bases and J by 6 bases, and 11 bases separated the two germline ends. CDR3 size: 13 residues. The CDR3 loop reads CASSYEQGLEQYF. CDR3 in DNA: TGTGCCAGCAGTTACGAGCAGGGTCTCGAGCAGTACTTC.

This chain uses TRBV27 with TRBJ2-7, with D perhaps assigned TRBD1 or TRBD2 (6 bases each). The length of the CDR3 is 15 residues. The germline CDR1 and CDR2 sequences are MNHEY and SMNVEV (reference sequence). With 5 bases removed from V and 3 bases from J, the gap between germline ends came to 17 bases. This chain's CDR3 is CASSPSGAIVYEQYF. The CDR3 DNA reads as TGTGCCAGCAGTCCCTCGGGGGCTATCGTCTACGAGCAGTACTTC.

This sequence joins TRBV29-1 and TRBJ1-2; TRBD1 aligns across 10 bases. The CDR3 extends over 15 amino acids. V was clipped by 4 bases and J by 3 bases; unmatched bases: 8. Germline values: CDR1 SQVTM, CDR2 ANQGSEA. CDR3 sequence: CSVGAPGQGHYGYTF. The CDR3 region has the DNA TGCAGCGTTGGGGCACCGGGACAGGGGCACTATGGCTACACCTTC.

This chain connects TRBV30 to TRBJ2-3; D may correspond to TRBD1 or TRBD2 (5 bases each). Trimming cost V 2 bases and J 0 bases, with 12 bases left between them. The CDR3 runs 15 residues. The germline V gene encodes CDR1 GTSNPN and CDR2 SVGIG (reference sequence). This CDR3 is CAWSQGRGSTDTQYF. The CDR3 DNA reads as TGTGCCTGGAGTCAGGGACGGGGAAGCACAGATACGCAGTATTTT. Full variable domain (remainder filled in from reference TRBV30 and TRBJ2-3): SQTIHQWPATLVQPVGSPLSLECTVEGTSNPNLYWYRQAAGRGLQLLFYSVGIGQISSEVPQNLSASRPQDRQFILSSKKLLLSDSGFYLCAWSQGRGSTDTQYFGPGTRLTVL.